These T cell receptor beta chains were read from a single sample in a study of blood T cell repertoires in COVID-19. The table came from immunoSEQ multiplex PCR; TCRdb's copy has only in-frame clones and leaves some out. The table has 250,000 to 300,000 clones, around 88% seen once. The sequencing sample was made of peripheral blood. Receptors were obtained from a man in his thirties or forties with active or convalescent COVID-19. Each CDR3 is given with its conserved first and last residue. The order of the fields is J gene, clone size, D gene, V gene, CDR3 DNA, CDR3 protein. D genes are given only for firm matches. Some rows mark clone size as missing; the rest say once, few, many or name a class of expanded clone.

>TRBJ2-7|NA|TRBD1|TRBV29-1
TGCAGCGTTGAAGGGACAGGGACCGAGCAGTACTTC
CSVEGTGTEQYF
>TRBJ2-1|NA|TRBD2|TRBV4-1
TGCGCCAGCAGCCAAGATCCCGGGACTAACAATGAGCAGTTCTTC
CASSQDPGTNNEQFF
>TRBJ2-5|NA|NA|TRBV7-9
TGTGCCAGCAGCTTAGTGGGGGCAGGAGAGACCCAGTACTTC
CASSLVGAGETQYF
>TRBJ2-3|once|NA|TRBV6-5
TGTGCCAGCAGTTCCAACTTCATATCCACAGATACGCAGTATTTT
CASSSNFISTDTQYF
>TRBJ1-1|NA|NA|TRBV18
TGTGCCAGCTCACCAAACTCGCGCGGCGAAGCTTTCTTT
CASSPNSRGEAFF
>TRBJ1-4|NA|NA|TRBV5-1
TGCGCCAGCAGCCCTTTGCAGGGAGGTGAAAAACTGTTTTTT
CASSPLQGGEKLFF
>TRBJ2-2|NA|TRBD2|TRBV7-7
TGTGCCAGCAGCCAGAGCGGGGCGAACACCGGGGAGCTGTTTTTT
CASSQSGANTGELFF
>TRBJ2-1|NA|TRBD2|TRBV5-1
TGCGCCAGCAGCTTGACTAGCGGGGGGCCAAATGAGCAGTTCTTC
CASSLTSGGPNEQFF
>TRBJ1-2|once|TRBD1|TRBV5-6
TGTGCCAGCAGCCGCGGGACAGCACCTATCGGCTACACCTTC
CASSRGTAPIGYTF
>TRBJ1-4|NA|TRBD1|TRBV7-2
TGTGCCAGCAGCCCGGGACAGGGTGAAAAACTGTTTTTT
CASSPGQGEKLFF
>TRBJ2-1|NA|NA|TRBV9
TGTGCCAGCAGCCCCGCCAGGGACAATGAGCAGTTCTTC
CASSPARDNEQFF
>TRBJ1-1|few|TRBD1|TRBV5-1
TGCGCCAGCAGCCTAGGACAGGGTGAAGCTTTCTTT
CASSLGQGEAFF
>TRBJ2-5|once|TRBD2|TRBV5-6
TGTGCCAGCAGCGAGGGACTAGCGCTTCCTCTTAAAGAGACCCAGTACTTC
CASSEGLALPLKETQYF
>TRBJ2-1|NA|TRBD1|TRBV7-2
TGTGCCAGCAGCTTACAGGGGACAGGGAACAATGAGCAGTTCTTC
CASSLQGTGNNEQFF
>TRBJ1-4|NA|NA|TRBV13
TGTGCCAGCAGCTCTTCAGTGGCCCAGGTAGATGAAAAACTGTTTTTT
CASSSSVAQVDEKLFF
>TRBJ1-2|NA|NA|TRBV6-4
TGTGCCAGCAGTGACTCGAATTTAACCCCGAAGGAGGGCTACACCTTC
CASSDSNLTPKEGYTF
>TRBJ2-3|few|TRBD2|TRBV30
TGTGCCTGGAGTGCTGGGACTAGCGGGGGCCCAGATACGCAGTATTTT
CAWSAGTSGGPDTQYF
>TRBJ2-1|once|TRBD1|TRBV5-4
TGTGCCAGCACCCCGACAGGGCAGAGGTATGAGCAGTTCTTC
CASTPTGQRYEQFF
>TRBJ1-2|NA|NA|TRBV4-3
TGCGCCAGCAGCCAAGATGCAGGGGCGCCCTATGGCTACACCTTC
CASSQDAGAPYGYTF
>TRBJ2-2|NA|NA|TRBV7-2
TGTGCCAGCAGCTTGACCCTCTACAGGGTCGCGAACACCGGGGAGCTGTTTTTT
CASSLTLYRVANTGELFF
>TRBJ1-4|NA|NA|TRBV6-6
TGTGCCAGCAGGGGGGCCGGGGACAACTCTAATGAAAAACTGTTTTTT
CASRGAGDNSNEKLFF
>TRBJ2-6|NA|TRBD1|TRBV3-1/TRBV3-2
TGTGCCAGCAGCCAGGGACAGGGGACCCGCTGGGTCCTGACTTTC
CASSQGQGTRWVLTF
>TRBJ2-3|NA|NA|TRBV7-3
TGTGCCAGCAGCTTAACCCGCGATCTCACAGATACGCAGTATTTT
CASSLTRDLTDTQYF
>TRBJ1-1|NA|NA|TRBV7-2
TGTGCCAGCAGTCGGGAGGGCGGCAAGACTGAAGCTTTCTTT
CASSREGGKTEAFF
>TRBJ1-2|NA|TRBD1|TRBV5-1
TGCGCCAGCAGCTTGGGTTCTTCAGGGGGTAACTATGGCTACACCTTC
CASSLGSSGGNYGYTF
>TRBJ2-7|NA|TRBD1|TRBV23-1
TGCGCCAGCAGTCAACAGCGTCCCGGGACAGGGTACGAGCAGTACTTC
CASSQQRPGTGYEQYF
>TRBJ2-1|few|NA|TRBV7-8
TGTGCCAGCAGCTTACTCGGGGGAGGCGATGAGCAGTTCTTC
CASSLLGGGDEQFF
>TRBJ2-7|once|NA|TRBV7-8
TGTGCCAGCAGCTTACTAGGCCCCCCGAGCTCCTACGAGCAGTACTTC
CASSLLGPPSSYEQYF
>TRBJ2-3|NA|NA|TRBV12-3/TRBV12-4
TGTGCCAGCAGTGGGGAGATGCAGTATTTT
CASSGEMQYF
>TRBJ1-2|NA|NA|TRBV18
TGTGCCAGCTCACGCGAAAGGGGTTCTATCTATGGCTACACCTTC
CASSRERGSIYGYTF
>TRBJ2-1|NA|NA|TRBV11-2
TGTGCCAGCAGCTCCCTAAACAATGAGCAGTTCTTC
CASSSLNNEQFF
>TRBJ2-3|NA|NA|TRBV11-2
TGTGCCAGCAGCTCCGCCGGGTCAGATACGCAGTATTTT
CASSSAGSDTQYF
>TRBJ1-1|NA|NA|TRBV3-1/TRBV3-2
TGTGCCAGCAGCCAAGAATCGGCAGGGAACCTAGAAGCTTTCTTT
CASSQESAGNLEAFF
>TRBJ2-3|NA|NA|TRBV10-3
TGTGCCATCAGTGAGGGGCTAGCGCCCACAGATACGCAGTATTTT
CAISEGLAPTDTQYF
>TRBJ1-1|few|NA|TRBV29-1
TGCAGGGCCGCCGGGTTTGGGACTGAAGCTTTCTTT
CRAAGFGTEAFF
>TRBJ2-1|NA|NA|TRBV21-1
TGTGCCAGCATTCCAAGCAAAGGTGATCGACAGGCCCCCTACAATGAGCAGTTCTTC
CASIPSKGDRQAPYNEQFF
>TRBJ2-7|once|TRBD1|TRBV4-3
TGCGCCAGCAGCCGCCACAGGGGGCCCTACGAGCAGTACTTC
CASSRHRGPYEQYF
>TRBJ2-1|NA|TRBD1|TRBV5-4
TGTGCCAGCAGCCTACCCCCAGGGACAGACGGGTCCGGTGAGCAGTTCTTC
CASSLPPGTDGSGEQFF
>TRBJ2-1|NA|TRBD2|TRBV25-1
TGTGCCAGCAGTGGGTTTAAGCGGGGAGTCTACAATGAGCAGTTCTTC
CASSGFKRGVYNEQFF
>TRBJ1-1|NA|NA|TRBV10-2
TGCGCCAGCAGCGGCCAGGGGAGGAACACTGAAGCTTTCTTT
CASSGQGRNTEAFF
>TRBJ1-4|NA|NA|TRBV25-1
TGTGCCAGCAGTGAAGCGGGGGGCGGGGAAAAACTGTTTTTT
CASSEAGGGEKLFF
>TRBJ2-7|NA|TRBD1|TRBV27
TGTGCCAGCAGCCAAACAGGGGGCGCCGAGCAGTACTTC
CASSQTGGAEQYF
>TRBJ2-1|NA|NA|TRBV5-6
TGTGCCAATAAGTGGCGGGGTCGGTTCAATGAGCAGTTCTTC
CANKWRGRFNEQFF
>TRBJ2-7|NA|TRBD2|TRBV7-8
TGTGCCAGCAGCTATCCATGGGGGGGAAGCTCCTACGAGCAGTACTTC
CASSYPWGGSSYEQYF
>TRBJ1-2|NA|NA|TRBV11-1
TGTGCCAGCAGCTCACAGGGAAACTATGGCTACACCTTC
CASSSQGNYGYTF
>TRBJ1-6|NA|NA|TRBV4-2
TGTGCCAGCAGCCAAGAACAGATTCTCTTCTCCTATAATTCACCCCTCCACTTT
CASSQEQILFSYNSPLHF
>TRBJ2-5|NA|NA|TRBV19
TGTGCCAGCGCGGGGACAGCTCAAGAGACCCAGTACTTC
CASAGTAQETQYF
>TRBJ2-2|NA|TRBD2|TRBV28
TGTGCCAGCAGTTTATGGCAACTAGCGGGGGGGCCCGGGGAGCTGTTTTTT
CASSLWQLAGGPGELFF
>TRBJ1-1|NA|TRBD1|TRBV4-3
TGCGCCAGCAGCCCCAGACAGGGTCCCACTGAAGCTTTCTTT
CASSPRQGPTEAFF
>TRBJ2-5|NA|TRBD2|TRBV4-1
TGCGCCAGCAGCCAAGTGGGACTAGCCAAAGAGACCCAGTACTTC
CASSQVGLAKETQYF
>TRBJ2-7|few|NA|TRBV2
TGTGCCAGCAGTGTGGGCAGGGCGGACGACGAGCAGTACTTC
CASSVGRADDEQYF
>TRBJ1-3|NA|NA|TRBV9
TGTGCCAGCAGCGTGGATCAGGGCGCTAGCTCTGGAAACACCATATATTTT
CASSVDQGASSGNTIYF
>TRBJ2-1|NA|NA|TRBV23-1
TGCGCCAGCAGTCGGATCGGGACACTCCCCTCGGGGGAGCAGTTCTTC
CASSRIGTLPSGEQFF
>TRBJ1-1|once|TRBD1|TRBV7-2
TGTGCCAGCAGCAAGCAAGGGACAGGGGTAATCACTGAAGCTTTCTTT
CASSKQGTGVITEAFF
>TRBJ2-7|few|NA|TRBV27
TGTGCCAGCAGTTTATTTGTTGGAGAGGAGCAGTACTTC
CASSLFVGEEQYF
>TRBJ2-2|medium-sized|NA|TRBV29-1
TGCAGCGCCGAGGTTGGGTTTAACGCCGGGGAGCTGTTTTTT
CSAEVGFNAGELFF
>TRBJ1-5|NA|TRBD1|TRBV6-5
TGTGCCAGCGACAGGGGATGGAATCAGCCCCAGCATTTT
CASDRGWNQPQHF
>TRBJ2-7|NA|TRBD1|TRBV18
TGTGCCAGCTCACCGACAGGGAACAACGAGCAGTACTTC
CASSPTGNNEQYF